The TCR beta chain described here comes from a study of blood T cell repertoires in COVID-19 (TCRdb year 2020). As for the study more broadly: The collaborator samples originated in the United States, Italy and Spain and spanned the acute and convalescent phases of COVID-19. The material from the prospective study consisted of cDNA or gDNA derived from T cells, B-cell-depleted T cells, or PBMCs. Subjects who had been exposed to COVID-19, were actively infected with it, or had recovered from it provided the deeply sampled blood TCRbeta repertoires that made up the dataset. A freely available public database, intended as a resource for researchers studying the immune response to SARS-CoV-2, is where the repertoires were released. Samples came from the ongoing ImmuneRACE study (first 160 participants) plus 1,254 subjects from 6 global collaborators. Sample metadata almost always included a de-identified subject ID, COVID-19 status, age in years and sex. Where available, HLA class I and class II types were obtained from metadata supplied by the sample provider rather than from assay-based typing.

Samples from volunteer blood donors who had recovered from COVID-19 were contributed by a second Seattle source. Whole blood was collected in K2EDTA tubes by collaborating institutions according to the institutions' own protocols. For TCRbeta analysis, collaborators shipped samples as frozen whole blood, isolated PBMCs, or DNA extracted from either of those sample types. V trim: 4 bases; J trim: 4 bases; unmatched bases: 12. From a lookup of the germline V gene, CDR1 and CDR2 are SGHRS and YFSETQ. Including cysteine and phenylalanine, the CDR3 has 16 amino acids. The DNA shown is the 48-base CDR3, in frame from base 1. In the case of this clone: Its antigen is not yet known. Base-call qualities are not available, and no considerably larger clone is one nucleotide away.

Study-wide findings and limitations: Clinical and demographic metadata were provided uncurated, with the amount varying by source and participant.

TCRbeta CDR3 regions were amplified from genomic DNA using the immunoSEQ Assay, a bias-controlled multiplex PCR. Processing in the source paper ran as follows. The number of nucleated cells in each sample was estimated by amplification of reference gene primers within the assay. To quantify the absolute abundance of each unique TCRbeta CDR3 rearrangement, sequence reads were collapsed and filtered. For each sample, productive Simpson clonality was calculated by taking the square root of Simpson's diversity index across productive rearrangements. Not all clones reach the TCRdb copy of this immuneACCESS table, which keeps in-frame sequences only. Checked studies attribute under half of the gap to unresolved V genes and leave the rest unexplained. Clone size and V and J calls were adopted from that table, with D and trimming inferred from the DNA. Here the sample has under 300,000 clones; about 91% occur a single time. 3.5% to 5% of the sample comes from the top ten.

The rearranged segments are TRBV5-1 and TRBJ2-3; 7 bases in between match TRBD1. Sequenced material: peripheral blood. The sequence was obtained from a woman in her thirties or forties who had recovered from COVID-19. The CDR3 region: CASSAGQAEGSDTQYF. The nucleotide sequence is given as TGCGCCAGCAGCGCCGGACAGGCCGAAGGATCAGATACGCAGTATTTT.